This T cell receptor (beta chain) was obtained from a study of Tregs in tolerant kidney transplant recipients. Findings of the study overall: Changing PCR primers prevented nucleotide comparison between some patients' samples. Few patients were studied, so findings need validation in larger groups. The most relevant donor-specific Treg TCRbeta repertoire apparently came from expansion with activated donor B cells.

CDR3 size: 14 residues. Germline V lookup: CDR1 SQVTM, CDR2 ANQGSEA. The germline V and J ends were trimmed by 3 bases and 6 bases, with 17 bases remaining between them. With regard to this clone: Its antigen is not known.

The nonmyeloablative bone marrow transplants came from related graft donors, with transient mixed chimerism. Thawed PBMCs were FACS-sorted into unstimulated CD4+CD25+CD127- regulatory T cells, CD4+CD25- non-regulatory cells, CD4 and CD8 cells. Repertoires were generated with immunoSEQ multiplex PCR, while TCRdb's copy carries only in-frame clones and drops some. The sample shows 65,000 to 85,000 clones, roughly nine tenths of them seen only once. This receptor was identified in a human patient who received a combined kidney and bone marrow transplant. The graft donor may have contributed some T cells. V gene TRBV29-1 combines with J gene TRBJ1-1; no clear D gene. Here the sequenced sample was CD4+ T cells from blood (PBMCs), taken 24 months after the transplant. The CDR3 here is CSVEETGVGPEAFF. The DNA of the CDR3 is TGCAGCGTTGAGGAGACCGGGGTGGGCCCTGAAGCTTTCTTT.